Sequencing of this TCR beta chain was carried out in a study of Graves' ophthalmopathy and Graves' hyperthyroidism. Study-wide results and limits: Blood repertoires reportedly contained most expanded thyroid clonotypes above 0.001 frequency. Progression of ophthalmopathy was predicted by the model with 60% to 71% sensitivity and less than 85% specificity.

V shed 5 bases and J 4 bases; nucleotides not matched to a gene: 14. The CDR3 runs 16 residues. Germline loops: CDR1 DFQATT, CDR2 SNEGSKA (reference sequence). Hyperthyroidism patients had new diagnoses, durations under 2 months, and ages of 18 to 65. No donor had other autoimmune disease, uncontrolled infection, pregnancy or lactation. About this clonotype itself: The target antigen is unknown.

From RNA, the CDR3 regions of TCR beta chains were amplified and sequenced. Amplification began with first-round RT-PCR using HTBI primers, then second-round multiplex PCR was performed. TCRdb re-derived calls from the multiplex PCR reads in MiXCR, one entry per CDR3 protein. The sample lists more than 1,000,000 distinct CDR3 sequences, about 35% occurring once. The clonotype comes from an adult man with Graves' hyperthyroidism. The chain links TRBV20-1 to TRBJ1-5, with 7 bases lining up with TRBD1. Sequencing input: peripheral blood or thyroid tissue (not recorded which). CDR3 sequence reads: CSAELAGQNINQPQHF. The CDR3 DNA reads as TGCAGTGCTGAACTAGCGGGACAGAACATAAATCAGCCCCAGCATTTT.